The 14 T cell receptor beta chains below come from one sample, sequenced in a study of cytomegalovirus exposure and HLA in healthy donors. Produced via immunoSEQ multiplex PCR; TCRdb's table is partial and in-frame only. The sample shows 130,000 to 150,000 clones, roughly 90% of them seen only once. Sequenced: PBMCs. The receptors were gathered from a man aged 18 to 30 in good health and CMV-seronegative.

This clone was seen once. The rearrangement uses TRBV11-3 and TRBJ2-3; 7 bases are shared with TRBD2. CDR3 size: 15 residues. Germline V CDR1 and CDR2: SGHNT, YENEEA. The ends lost 5 bases at V and 4 bases at J; junction bases unmatched: 9. CDR3 DNA sequence: TGTGCCAGCAGCCGCCGACTAGCTGGGCCAGATACGCAGTATTTT. It codes for CASSRRLAGPDTQYF.

The chain combines TRBV2 with TRBJ1-3; the D gene is possibly TRBD1 (6 bases). The CDR3 spans 15 residues. V lost 4 bases and J 2 bases, leaving 12 bases between the germline ends. From germline, CDR1 is SNHLY and CDR2 FYNNEI. DNA for the CDR3: TGTGCCAGCAGTGTAGGGGGGGCTGCTGGAAACACCATATATTTT. It yields the protein CASSVGGAAGNTIYF.

J is TRBJ2-1 and V is TRBV10-3; 9 bases are a match to TRBD2. After removal of 10 bases from V and 6 bases from J, the junction contained 13 bases not matched to a gene. CDR3 length: 15 amino acids. Germline values: CDR1 ENHRY, CDR2 SYGVKD. The CDR3, as DNA: TGTGCCACCCAAACTCTAGCGGGGTATGGCAATGAGCAGTTCTTC. As protein: CATQTLAGYGNEQFF.

The J gene is TRBJ2-5, the V gene TRBV9, with 14 bases that match TRBD2. The CDR3 contains 17 residues. The V gene end was trimmed by 0 bases and the J gene end by 1 base; junction bases not matched to a gene: 2. The V gene's germline CDR1 is SGDLS and CDR2 YYNGEE. CDR3 residues: CASSVEGLAGAQETQYF. As DNA, the CDR3 is TGTGCCAGCAGCGTAGAGGGACTAGCGGGAGCCCAAGAGACCCAGTACTTC.

The rearrangement links TRBV12-5 to TRBJ1-4; no reliable D call. The CDR3 length is 15 residues. Looked up from germline, CDR1 is LGHNT and CDR2 is FRNRAP. V dropped 4 bases and J dropped 0 bases, with 9 bases sitting between them. The CDR3 sequence is CASGSGQTTNEKLFF. CDR3 nucleotide sequence: TGTGCTAGTGGTTCTGGGCAAACAACTAATGAAAAACTGTTTTTT.

The rearrangement uses TRBV21-1 and TRBJ2-7; the table's D call, TRBD2, has no DNA check behind it. TRBV21-1 is a recognized pseudogene. This CDR3 is 19 amino acids long. CDR3 DNA sequence: TGTGCCAGCAGCCCTAGAAAGACCCACAAACACCATCCGATAGGCGAGCAGTACGTC. Translation: CASSPRKTHKHHPIGEQYV.

The J gene is TRBJ1-1, the V gene TRBV27, with 9 nucleotides matching TRBD1. There are 14 residues in the CDR3. V lost 6 bases to trimming and J lost 1 base; unmatched junction nucleotides: 3. Germline values: CDR1 MNHEY, CDR2 SMNVEV (reference sequence). The CDR3 bases are TGTGCCAGCAGGGACAGGGGCCCGAACACTGAAGCTTTCTTT. Translated, it gives CASRDRGPNTEAFF.

The CDR3 region is CASSPSGGVETQYF. Written as DNA, the CDR3 is TGCGCCAGCAGCCCTTCAGGAGGGGTCGAGACCCAGTACTTC. The chain employs TRBV4-3 and TRBJ2-5, with D maybe TRBD2 (6 bases). Germline CDR1 LGHNA, CDR2 YSLEER. The CDR3 sequence is 14 residues long. Deletions cut 4 bases from V and 5 bases from J, with 14 bases between.

The chain carries TRBV9 and TRBJ1-2, with D unclear. V gave up 4 bases and J gave up 8 bases, with 18 bases separating them. CDR3 length: 14 residues. Germline V CDR1 and CDR2: SGDLS, YYNGEE. Written as DNA, the CDR3 is TGTGCCAGCAGCCACACCTACCCTCGGGAAGGCTACACCTTC. It specifies CASSHTYPREGYTF.

The chain employs TRBV10-1 and TRBJ2-3; the match to TRBD1 covers 8 bases. This CDR3 comprises 14 residues. Germline values: CDR1 WNHNN, CDR2 SYGVQD (reference sequence). V lost 6 bases to trimming and J lost 3 bases; unmatched junction nucleotides: 5. The CDR3 DNA is TGCGCCAGCAGACAGGGGGGCAGTACAGATACGCAGTATTTT. Translation gives CASRQGGSTDTQYF.

This sequence joins TRBV4-1 and TRBJ2-1; 9 bases map to TRBD1. Germline assignment: CDR1 MGHRA and CDR2 YSYEKL. The CDR3 totals 17 residues. V was pared by 0 bases and J by 4 bases, with 7 bases of the junction left unmatched. The CDR3 loop reads CASSQEGAGQGYNEQFF. The CDR3 DNA reads as TGCGCCAGCAGCCAAGAAGGGGCCGGACAGGGGTACAATGAGCAGTTCTTC.

The V and J genes are TRBV6-5 and TRBJ1-4, with TRBD1 matching over 7 bases. CDR3 size: 14 residues. Germline assignment: CDR1 MNHEY and CDR2 SVGAGI. J gave up 4 bases and V 5 bases, and 4 bases lay outside the gene matches. CDR3 loop: CASSRGRDNEKLFF. In DNA, the CDR3 is TGTGCCAGCAGTAGGGGGCGCGATAATGAAAAACTGTTTTTT.

This chain links TRBV28 with TRBJ1-4, with 7 bases that match TRBD1. In germline, CDR1 is MDHEN, CDR2 SYDVKM. This CDR3 comprises 16 residues. V lost 5 bases, J lost 6 bases, and 12 bases stayed unmatched. The CDR3 DNA is TGTGCCAGCAGTCTAAGGGGGCGGGGTAGCGATGAAAAACTGTTTTTT. Translation gives CASSLRGRGSDEKLFF.

The J gene is TRBJ2-1, the V gene TRBV5-4; D perhaps matches TRBD1 (5 bases). V was cut by 4 bases and J by 7 bases, with 15 bases left in between. The germline V gene encodes CDR1 SGHNT and CDR2 YYREEE (reference sequence). This CDR3 is 14 amino acids long. The CDR3 bases are TGTGCCAGCAGCCTCTCCAGGGTTAGGAATGAGCAGTTCTTC. Protein sequence: CASSLSRVRNEQFF.